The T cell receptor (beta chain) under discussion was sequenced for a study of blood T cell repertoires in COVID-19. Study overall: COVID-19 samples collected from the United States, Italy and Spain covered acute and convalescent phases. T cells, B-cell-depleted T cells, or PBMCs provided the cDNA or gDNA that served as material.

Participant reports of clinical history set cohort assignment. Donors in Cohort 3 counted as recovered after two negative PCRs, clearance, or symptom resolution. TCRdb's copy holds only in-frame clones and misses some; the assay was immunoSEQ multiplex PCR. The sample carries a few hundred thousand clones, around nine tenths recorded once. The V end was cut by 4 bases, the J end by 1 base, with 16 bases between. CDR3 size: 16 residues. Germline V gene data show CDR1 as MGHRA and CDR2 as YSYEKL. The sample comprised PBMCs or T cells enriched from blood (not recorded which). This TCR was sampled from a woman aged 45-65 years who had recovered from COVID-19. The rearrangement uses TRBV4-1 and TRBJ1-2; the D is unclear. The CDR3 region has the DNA TGCGCCAGCAGCCCGACAAGGTACTTAAGTAACTATGGCTACACCTTC. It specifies CASSPTRYLSNYGYTF.